Following are 26 T cell receptor beta chains from one sample sequenced in a study of T cells in women clearing cervical HPV infection. TCRdb's table, derived via immunoSEQ multiplex PCR, lists solely in-frame clones and lacks some. The sample data list under 45,000 clones. Sequenced input: blood buffy coat. The source is a woman between 18 and 70 years old with a cervical HPV16 infection that either progressed to CIN3+ or cleared (not recorded which).

Worth noting for this clone: The read comes to an end 3 residues before the CDR3 does, leaving the germline J gene to fill in the end. The gene calls are TRBV19 and TRBJ1-5; TRBD1 is a possible D gene (5 bases). The CDR3 has 17 residues. Trimming pared 3 bases from V and 0 bases from J, leaving 15 bases between. Germline CDR1 is LNHDA and CDR2 is SQIVND (reference sequence). Incomplete CDR3 DNA: TGTGCCAGTAGTATCTGGCAGGGCACTCATAGCAATCAGCCC. It codes for CASSIWQGTHSNQP. The full-length CDR3 reads as CASSIWQGTHSNQPQHF.

Points on this clone: The read halts 3 residues ahead of the CDR3 end, with the missing end drawn from the germline J gene. J is TRBJ2-5 and V is TRBV5-1, with 8 nucleotides matching TRBD2. CDR3 length: 16 amino acids. The ends lost 4 bases at V and 5 bases at J; junction bases unmatched: 13. Per germline, CDR1 SGHRS and CDR2 YFSETQ. CDR3 DNA, as far as it was read: TGCGCCAGCAGCCTCTTTTCTCGGGGGGGAGGTGAGACC. This gives the protein CASSLFSRGGGET. The CDR3 in full is CASSLFSRGGGETQYF.

Details on this clone: The CDR3 end falls 3 residues outside the read, so it is completed with the germline J gene. V usage is TRBV20-1 and J usage is TRBJ2-1; 13 bases map to TRBD2. There are 16 residues in the CDR3. CDR1 and CDR2 from the germline V gene are DFQATT and SNEGSKA (reference sequence). The trim removed 5 bases at V and 3 bases at J, leaving 7 bases unmatched. The chain's CDR3 is CSARGTSGGVYNEQFF. Partial CDR3 DNA: TGCAGTGCTCGAGGTACTAGCGGGGGGGTCTACAATGAG.

On this clone: The observed sequence ends 3 residues before the CDR3 terminus, with the missing tail filled in from the germline J gene. The chain couples TRBV7-9 to TRBJ2-3; TRBD1 might be the D (5 bases). Germline assignment: CDR1 SEHNR and CDR2 FQNEAQ (reference sequence). The CDR3 consists of 13 residues. CDR3 residues: CASSFSDRQPQYF. The sequenced part of the CDR3 DNA is TGTGCCAGCAGCTTCTCCGACAGACAGCCG. Filled out from reference TRBV7-9 and TRBJ2-3, the complete variable domain reads DTGVSQNPRHKITKRGQNVTFRCDPISEHNRLYWYRQTLGQGPEFLTYFQNEAQLEKSRLLSDRFSAERPKGSFSTLEIQRTEQGDSAMYLCASSFSDRQPQYFGPGTRLTVL.

With respect to this clone: The read ends 3 residues shy of where the CDR3 ends; the end is completed using the germline J gene. The V and J genes are TRBV5-5 and TRBJ1-1, with D perhaps matching TRBD1 (6 bases). Deletions cut 4 bases from V and 5 bases from J, with 15 bases between. The germline gives CDR1 SGHKS, CDR2 YYEKEE (reference sequence). The CDR3 spans 14 residues. The CDR3 sequence: CASSASQGRTEAFF. The CDR3 DNA, read in part, is TGTGCCAGCAGCGCCTCACAGGGTCGGACTGAA.

With regard to this clone: The sequenced fragment ends 3 residues before the CDR3 boundary, so the rest is inferred from the germline J gene. The genes are TRBV30 and TRBJ1-1, with 8 bases aligning to TRBD1. Germline V gene sequence: CDR1 GTSNPN, CDR2 SVGIG (reference sequence). The trim removed 3 bases at V and 5 bases at J, leaving 5 bases unmatched. The CDR3 consists of 13 residues. The CDR3: CAWSPTGATEAFF. The sequenced part of the CDR3 DNA is TGTGCCTGGAGCCCGACAGGGGCAACTGAA.

Note on this clone: An end of the junction differs from the germline gene, which may be a read error. The CDR3 end falls 3 residues outside the read, so it is completed with the germline J gene. V is TRBV19 and J is TRBJ1-2, with no clear D. This CDR3 is built from 14 residues. The germline V gene has CDR1 LNHDA and CDR2 SQIVND (reference sequence). CDR3 DNA (partial): TGTGCCACCGAAGATAGCGGGAGGCAGTATGAC. Its translation: CATEDSGRQYD. In full, the CDR3 is CATEDSGRQYDYTF.

Notes on this clone: Read sequence stops 3 residues before the CDR3 end, and the germline J gene provides the missing end. This chain uses TRBV12-5 with TRBJ2-3; D gene ambiguous. From germline, CDR1 is LGHNT and CDR2 FRNRAP. This CDR3 spans 17 amino acids. Trimming pared 0 bases from V and 2 bases from J, leaving 15 bases between. The sequenced CDR3 bases are TGTGCTAGTGGTTTGGTACGCTCTACCGTAAACACAGATACG. It encodes CASGLVRSTVNTDT. From start to end, the CDR3 is CASGLVRSTVNTDTQYF. The complete variable domain, with remaining parts taken from reference TRBV12-5 and TRBJ2-3, reads DARVTQTPRHKVTEMGQEVTMRCQPILGHNTVFWYRQTMMQGLELLAYFRNRAPLDDSGMPKDRFSAEMPDATLATLKIQPSEPRDSAVYFCASGLVRSTVNTDTQYFGPGTRLTVL.

Concerning this clone itself: Coverage ceases 3 residues before the CDR3 finishes, and the germline J gene fills in the end. The chain links TRBV19 to TRBJ1-1, with D possibly matching TRBD1 (6 bases). CDR3 length equals 12 residues. V was trimmed by 10 bases and J by 7 bases, leaving 16 bases between them. Per the germline V gene, CDR1 is LNHDA and CDR2 is SQIVND (reference sequence). The CDR3 loop is CAKGRDNYEAFF. Partial CDR3 DNA: TGTGCCAAGGGGCGGGACAACTATGAA.

In regard to this clone: Sequencing ends 3 residues short of the CDR3 end; the germline J gene provides the rest. The V call is TRBV19, the J call TRBJ1-4, with a possible D match to TRBD1 (6 bases). The V gene lost 5 bases and the J gene lost 4 bases, with 11 bases spanning the gap. Germline-derived CDR1 and CDR2 are LNHDA and SQIVND (reference sequence). The CDR3 runs 14 residues. The sequenced CDR3 bases are TGTGCCAGTAGTGTCCAGGGGTATAATGAAAAA. It yields the protein CASSVQGYNEK. The entire CDR3 reads CASSVQGYNEKLFF.

About this clone: The CDR3 end is not reached by the read, which stops 3 residues before it; the germline J gene fills it in. The chain recombines TRBV19 with TRBJ1-2; D remains ambiguous. Germline CDR1 LNHDA, CDR2 SQIVND (reference sequence). This CDR3 region has 15 residues. V was trimmed by 7 bases and J by 4 bases, leaving 19 bases between them. CDR3 DNA (partial): TGTGCCAGTACCCTTGAGCCCACCCAACCCTATGGC. Translating gives CASTLEPTQPYG. The complete CDR3 protein is CASTLEPTQPYGYTF.

Comments on this clone: The read terminates 3 residues before the CDR3 end, so the remaining end is supplied by the germline J gene. V usage is TRBV5-6 and J usage is TRBJ1-1; 7 bases match TRBD1. After removal of 2 bases from V and 1 base from J, the junction contained 5 bases not matched to a gene. There are 15 residues in the CDR3. Germline loops: CDR1 SGHDT, CDR2 YYEEEE. The CDR3: CASSFQTGQNTEAFF. The sequenced part of the CDR3 DNA is TGTGCCAGCAGCTTCCAGACAGGGCAGAACACTGAA.

Of note for this clone: The CDR3 is cut off 3 residues early in the read; its end comes from the germline J gene. J is TRBJ2-1 and V is TRBV20-1; 14 positions agree with TRBD2. Germline assignment: CDR1 DFQATT and CDR2 SNEGSKA (reference sequence). J gave up 8 bases and V 6 bases, and 6 bases lay outside the gene matches. The CDR3 loop spans 14 amino acids. CDR3 protein: CSAPTSGRGDEQFF. The CDR3 bases that were read are TGCAGTGCGCCGACTAGCGGGAGGGGCGATGAG.

With respect to this clone: Read coverage stops 3 residues before the CDR3 terminus; the germline J gene supplies the remainder. The chain uses TRBV5-1 and TRBJ2-7; no definite D call. CDR1 is SGHRS, CDR2 YFSETQ, per germline. The CDR3 is made up of 12 amino acids. V lost 0 bases and J 6 bases, leaving 7 bases between the germline ends. The CDR3 loop is CASSLDSAEQYF. Incomplete CDR3 DNA: TGCGCCAGCAGCTTGGACAGTGCCGAG. The variable domain in full, with the rest retrieved from reference TRBV5-1 and TRBJ2-7, is KAGVTQTPRYLIKTRGQQVTLSCSPISGHRSVSWYQQTPGQGLQFLFEYFSETQRNKGNFPGRFSGRQFSNSRSEMNVSTLELGDSALYLCASSLDSAEQYFGPGTRLTVT.

In regard to this clone: Coverage ceases 3 residues before the CDR3 finishes, and the germline J gene fills in the end. The J gene is TRBJ1-3, the V gene TRBV20-1; D is unclear. The CDR3 spans 12 residues. Germline CDR1 is DFQATT and CDR2 is SNEGSKA (reference sequence). V was shortened by 5 bases and J by 3 bases, with 8 bases between the two germline ends. The part of the CDR3 DNA that was read is TGCAGTGCTCACAGAGTTGGAAACACC. Its translation: CSAHRVGNT. The complete CDR3 sequence is CSAHRVGNTIYF.

As regards this clone: At one of its ends the junction is not consistent with the germline gene, which may arise from a read error. From the germline J gene comes the end of the CDR3, since the read stops 3 residues before it. At the DNA level, this CDR3 is encoded by other sequences in the same sample as well. The chain employs TRBV6-1 and TRBJ1-3; maybe TRBD1 (6 bases). Germline V gene lookup returns CDR1 MNHNS and CDR2 SASEGT. This CDR3 has 16 amino acids. CDR3 protein: CASSELQGSTGNTIYF. The sequenced part of the CDR3 DNA is TGTGCCAGCAGTGAACTACAGGGATCGACTGGAAACACA.

In regard to this clone: The sequenced fragment ends 3 residues before the CDR3 boundary, so the rest is inferred from the germline J gene. This rearrangement joins TRBV5-1 to TRBJ2-4; 9 bases align to TRBD1. The germline V gene has CDR1 SGHRS and CDR2 YFSETQ. The CDR3 spans 15 residues. The CDR3 loop reads CASSLGATGGFGQYF. CDR3 DNA (partial): TGCGCCAGCAGCTTGGGAGCGACAGGGGGTTTTGGT.

Concerning this clone: The sequence runs out 3 residues before the end of the CDR3; the remainder is reconstructed from the germline J gene. The J gene is TRBJ2-1, the V gene TRBV7-2; 9 nucleotides line up with TRBD2. J was trimmed by 2 bases and V by 1 base; bases with no gene match: 0. This CDR3 spans 15 amino acids. Germline CDR1 reads SGHTA; CDR2 reads FQGNSA. The DNA read from the CDR3 is TGTGCCAGCAGCTTAGGACTAGCGGCCTACAATGAG. It translates to CASSLGLAAYNE. The complete CDR3 sequence is CASSLGLAAYNEQFF.

About this clone: With the read ending 3 residues before the CDR3 end, the germline J gene is used to fill in that end. The rearrangement uses TRBV7-9 and TRBJ1-1; TRBD1 might be the D (5 bases). V dropped 6 bases and J dropped 7 bases, with 12 bases sitting between them. The germline V gene encodes CDR1 SEHNR and CDR2 FQNEAQ (reference sequence). The CDR3 spans 12 residues. CDR3 protein: CASRSEQVEAFF. Partial CDR3 DNA: TGTGCCAGCAGATCAGAACAGGTTGAA. The full variable domain, in which reference TRBV7-9 and TRBJ1-1 provide the parts outside the CDR3, is DTGVSQNPRHKITKRGQNVTFRCDPISEHNRLYWYRQTLGQGPEFLTYFQNEAQLEKSRLLSDRFSAERPKGSFSTLEIQRTEQGDSAMYLCASRSEQVEAFFGQGTRLTVV.

Concerning this clone itself: The read is 3 residues too short to cover the CDR3 end, so that end is filled in from the germline J gene. V is TRBV6-1 and J is TRBJ2-7; 7 bases fit TRBD1. The CDR3 spans 14 residues. CDR1 and CDR2 from the germline V gene are MNHNS and SASEGT. V trimming: 4 bases; J trimming: 2 bases; junction bases outside the gene matches: 5. The sequenced part of the CDR3 DNA is TGTGCCAGCAGTGCCAGACAGGGCCCCTACGAG. It encodes CASSARQGPYE. The full-length CDR3 reads as CASSARQGPYEQYF.

On this clone: The observed sequence ends 3 residues before the CDR3 terminus, with the missing tail filled in from the germline J gene. This chain links TRBV5-5 with TRBJ2-7; TRBD2 matches at 13 bases. The CDR3 has 15 residues. Germline assignment: CDR1 SGHKS and CDR2 YYEKEE (reference sequence). V shed 5 bases, J shed 3 bases, and the junction held 5 bases outside the gene matches. The CDR3 reads CASRIGLAGDYEQYF. CDR3 DNA (partial): TGTGCCAGCAGAATAGGACTAGCGGGGGACTACGAG.

Details on this clone: The DNA ends 3 residues before the CDR3 does, and the rest of the CDR3 is filled in from the germline J gene. The V and J genes are TRBV11-2 and TRBJ1-1; D perhaps matches TRBD1 (5 bases). This CDR3 is built from 11 residues. V was trimmed by 5 bases and J by 6 bases, leaving 7 bases between them. Germline CDR1 SGHAT, CDR2 FQNNGV. CDR3 sequence reads: CASSRGAEAFF. CDR3 DNA (partial): TGTGCCAGCAGCCGAGGGGCTGAA.

Regarding this clone: The CDR3 end falls 3 residues outside the read, so it is completed with the germline J gene. The chain has TRBV28 and TRBJ2-4, with a tentative D call TRBD2 (7 bases). The V end lost 6 bases, the J end lost 0 bases, and 15 bases lay between the germline ends. Germline V lookup: CDR1 MDHEN, CDR2 SYDVKM. This CDR3 comprises 16 residues. Partial CDR3 DNA: TGTGCCAGCAGACCCATCGGGGGGCTAGCCAAAAACATT. This gives the protein CASRPIGGLAKNI. The full CDR3 is CASRPIGGLAKNIQYF.

Worth noting for this clone: The CDR3 is cut off 3 residues early in the read; its end comes from the germline J gene. The chain links TRBV12-3 or TRBV12-4 to TRBJ1-1; 11 bases align to TRBD1. V lost 5 bases, J lost 6 bases, and 5 bases stayed unmatched. The CDR3 spans 14 residues. The CDR3 spells CASSLGTGGPEAFF. CDR3 DNA (partial): TGTGCCAGCAGTCTCGGGACAGGGGGACCTGAA.

Note on this clone: The read falls 3 residues short of the CDR3 end, and the missing part is taken from the germline J gene. This sequence joins TRBV5-6 and TRBJ2-3; TRBD1 might be the D (5 bases). The CDR3 loop spans 15 amino acids. The germline V gene has CDR1 SGHDT and CDR2 YYEEEE. The V and J ends lost 0 bases and 0 bases respectively, with 8 bases between them. The CDR3 sequence is CASSLDGASTDTQYF. The sequenced part of the CDR3 DNA is TGTGCCAGCAGCTTGGATGGGGCGAGCACAGATACG.

As regards this clone: Read sequence stops 3 residues before the CDR3 end, and the germline J gene provides the missing end. The V gene is TRBV4-2, the J gene TRBJ2-7; tentative D call: TRBD1 (7 bases). V shed 1 base and J shed 0 bases, with 10 bases lying between them. This CDR3 has 15 residues. CDR1 is LGHNA and CDR2 is YNFKEQ in the germline V gene. CDR3 in amino acids: CASSQGGDSSYEQYF. The CDR3 DNA, read in part, is TGTGCCAGCAGCCAAGGGGGGGACAGCTCCTACGAG.